The clone carrying this T cell receptor beta chain has ten or more counts. What it binds is unknown. This sample was included in a study of glioma-infiltrating T cells. Broader study findings: Gliomas, especially low-grade, showed above-expected tissue-blood divergence; non-neoplastic patients showed below. Only very few CDR3 sequences appeared in both tissue and blood.

TCR alpha and beta CDR3 regions were amplified from RNA using iRepertoire nested multiplex PCR. One-step reverse transcription and amplification started from approximately 100-400 ng of tissue mRNA or PBMC total RNA. TCRdb passed the multiplex PCR reads through MiXCR, listing each CDR3 protein once. The sample gives 95,000 to 110,000 distinct CDR3 sequences, approximately 28% of which show up once; about 40% is in the top ten. V gave up 5 bases and J gave up 0 bases, with 14 bases separating them. Germline CDR1 reads MNHNS; CDR2 reads SASEGT. This CDR3 has 15 amino acids. The V call is TRBV6-1, the J call TRBJ2-7, with TRBD1 as a possible D gene (5 bases). Specimen: glioma tissue, nonneoplastic brain tissue, or PBMCs (not recorded which). The clonotype comes from a human donor with low-grade glioma or glioblastoma, undergoing nonglioma brain surgery, or in good health (not recorded which). CDR3 nucleotide sequence: TGTGCCAGCAGTTATCAGGGCCTAAGCTCCTACGAGCAGTACTTC. Its protein is CASSYQGLSSYEQYF.